A selection of T cell receptor beta chains follows, all from one sample in a study of blood T cell repertoires in COVID-19. Data came from immunoSEQ multiplex PCR; TCRdb stores just in-frame clones and leaves some out. The repertoire holds about 220,000 clones, with around 81% as singletons. The sequencing sample was made of peripheral blood. The source is a woman in her 30s who had recovered from COVID-19. CDR3s include the opening cysteine and the closing phenylalanine or tryptophan. Fields, in order: clone size, V gene, CDR3 length, D gene, J gene, CDR3 protein, CDR3 DNA. D genes are given only for firm matches. A clone size is listed for some rows: how often the clone was seen (once, few, many), or a class if it is expanded.

clone_size: few; v_call: TRBV6-6; cdr3_length: 16; d_call: TRBD1; j_call: TRBJ2-7; cdr3_aa: CASSYSGTGGLYEQYF; cdr3_nt: TGTGCCAGCAGTTACTCGGGGACAGGGGGTCTCTACGAGCAGTACTTC
clone_size: -; v_call: TRBV5-4; cdr3_length: 19; d_call: TRBD2; j_call: TRBJ2-1; cdr3_aa: CASSNDHRGLASSYNEQFF; cdr3_nt: TGTGCCAGCAGCAACGATCATCGCGGACTAGCGAGCTCCTACAATGAGCAGTTCTTC
clone_size: -; v_call: TRBV4-1; cdr3_length: 15; d_call: -; j_call: TRBJ1-2; cdr3_aa: CASSQQSTANYGYTF; cdr3_nt: TGCGCCAGCAGCCAACAGTCCACAGCTAACTATGGCTACACCTTC
clone_size: -; v_call: TRBV7-8; cdr3_length: 15; d_call: -; j_call: TRBJ1-5; cdr3_aa: CASSLVQYSNQPQHF; cdr3_nt: TGTGCCAGCAGCTTAGTGCAGTATAGCAATCAGCCCCAGCATTTT
clone_size: many; v_call: TRBV29-1; cdr3_length: 13; d_call: TRBD1; j_call: TRBJ2-5; cdr3_aa: CSVQGGPAETQYF; cdr3_nt: TGCAGCGTACAAGGGGGCCCAGCGGAGACCCAGTACTTC
clone_size: -; v_call: TRBV2; cdr3_length: 17; d_call: -; j_call: TRBJ1-6; cdr3_aa: CASRGGSAAYYNSPLHF; cdr3_nt: TGTGCCAGCAGGGGCGGGAGCGCGGCGTACTATAATTCACCCCTCCACTTT
clone_size: -; v_call: TRBV30; cdr3_length: 16; d_call: TRBD2; j_call: TRBJ2-1; cdr3_aa: CAWAGTSGHVYNEQFF; cdr3_nt: TGTGCCTGGGCCGGAACTAGCGGGCATGTCTACAATGAGCAGTTCTTC
clone_size: -; v_call: TRBV3-1/TRBV3-2; cdr3_length: 11; d_call: -; j_call: TRBJ1-2; cdr3_aa: CAIVRVYGYTF; cdr3_nt: TGTGCCATCGTCAGGGTTTATGGCTACACCTTC
clone_size: -; v_call: TRBV5-1; cdr3_length: 12; d_call: TRBD1; j_call: TRBJ1-2; cdr3_aa: CASSLDRDGYTF; cdr3_nt: TGCGCCAGCAGCCTAGACAGGGATGGCTACACCTTC
clone_size: -; v_call: TRBV5-1; cdr3_length: 13; d_call: TRBD1; j_call: TRBJ1-1; cdr3_aa: CASSRDRETEAFF; cdr3_nt: TGCGCCAGCAGCCGCGACAGGGAAACTGAAGCTTTCTTT
clone_size: once; v_call: TRBV9; cdr3_length: 14; d_call: -; j_call: TRBJ1-4; cdr3_aa: CASSEYRASEKLFF; cdr3_nt: TGTGCCAGCAGCGAATACAGGGCTAGTGAAAAACTGTTTTTT
clone_size: -; v_call: TRBV3-1/TRBV3-2; cdr3_length: 16; d_call: TRBD2; j_call: TRBJ2-1; cdr3_aa: CASSRILAGGDAEQFF; cdr3_nt: TGTGCCAGCAGCCGCATTCTAGCGGGAGGCGATGCTGAGCAGTTCTTC
clone_size: -; v_call: TRBV7-9; cdr3_length: 14; d_call: TRBD1; j_call: TRBJ1-1; cdr3_aa: CASSSRDRGFEAFF; cdr3_nt: TGTGCCAGCAGCAGCCGGGACAGGGGCTTTGAAGCTTTCTTT
clone_size: once; v_call: TRBV10-2; cdr3_length: 13; d_call: TRBD1; j_call: TRBJ2-7; cdr3_aa: CASSVTGGHEQYF; cdr3_nt: TGCGCCAGCAGTGTTACAGGGGGCCACGAGCAGTACTTC
clone_size: -; v_call: TRBV6-5; cdr3_length: 14; d_call: TRBD1; j_call: TRBJ1-5; cdr3_aa: CASRNTGGNQPQHF; cdr3_nt: TGTGCCAGCAGGAACACAGGGGGCAATCAGCCCCAGCATTTT
clone_size: -; v_call: TRBV5-4; cdr3_length: 14; d_call: -; j_call: TRBJ1-4; cdr3_aa: CASSSQGGGEKLFF; cdr3_nt: TGTGCCAGCAGCTCTCAGGGCGGCGGTGAAAAACTGTTTTTT
clone_size: -; v_call: TRBV15; cdr3_length: 15; d_call: TRBD1; j_call: TRBJ1-4; cdr3_aa: CATSSTRGFGEKLFF; cdr3_nt: TGTGCCACCAGCAGTACCAGGGGGTTCGGGGAAAAACTGTTTTTT